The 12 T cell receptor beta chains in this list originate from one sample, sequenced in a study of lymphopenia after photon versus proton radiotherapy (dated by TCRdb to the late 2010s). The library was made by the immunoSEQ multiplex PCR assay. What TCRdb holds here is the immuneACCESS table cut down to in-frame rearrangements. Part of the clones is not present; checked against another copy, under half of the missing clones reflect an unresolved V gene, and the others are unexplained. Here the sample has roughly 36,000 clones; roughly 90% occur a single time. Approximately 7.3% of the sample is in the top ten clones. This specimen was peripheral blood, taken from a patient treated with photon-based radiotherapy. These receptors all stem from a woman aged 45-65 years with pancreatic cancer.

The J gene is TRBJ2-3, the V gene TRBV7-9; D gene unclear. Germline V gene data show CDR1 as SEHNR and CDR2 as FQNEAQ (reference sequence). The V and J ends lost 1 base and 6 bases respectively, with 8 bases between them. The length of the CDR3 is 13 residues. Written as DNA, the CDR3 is TGTGCCAGCAGCTTAGGGGTGGCCGATACGCAGTATTTT. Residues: CASSLGVADTQYF.

CDR3: CASSQQVHSGNTIYF. The DNA for the CDR3 is TGTGCCAGCTCACAACAGGTCCACTCTGGAAACACCATATATTTT. This chain uses TRBV18 with TRBJ1-3; weak D call: TRBD1 (5 bases). The CDR3 spans 15 residues. V lost 4 bases to trimming and J lost 0 bases, with 10 bases between them. Germline values: CDR1 KGHSH, CDR2 LQKENI.

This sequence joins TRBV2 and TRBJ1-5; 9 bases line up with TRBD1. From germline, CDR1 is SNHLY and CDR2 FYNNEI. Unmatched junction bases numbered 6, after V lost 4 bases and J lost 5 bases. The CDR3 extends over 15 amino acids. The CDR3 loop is CASSAMGQGHQPQHF. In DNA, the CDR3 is TGTGCCAGCAGTGCCATGGGACAGGGCCATCAGCCCCAGCATTTT.

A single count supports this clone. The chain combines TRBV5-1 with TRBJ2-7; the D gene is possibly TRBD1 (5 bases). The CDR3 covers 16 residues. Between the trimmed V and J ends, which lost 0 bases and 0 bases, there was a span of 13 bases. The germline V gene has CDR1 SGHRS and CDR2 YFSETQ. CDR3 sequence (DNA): TGCGCCAGCAGCTTGGCCGGCCAGGGTGTCTCCTACGAGCAGTACTTC. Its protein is CASSLAGQGVSYEQYF.

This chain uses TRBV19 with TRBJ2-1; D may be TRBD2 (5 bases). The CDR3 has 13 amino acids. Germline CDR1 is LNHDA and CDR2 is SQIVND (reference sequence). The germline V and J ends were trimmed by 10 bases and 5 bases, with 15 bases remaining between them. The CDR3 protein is CATDPNGNNEQFF. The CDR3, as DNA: TGTGCCACGGACCCAAACGGGAACAATGAGCAGTTCTTC.

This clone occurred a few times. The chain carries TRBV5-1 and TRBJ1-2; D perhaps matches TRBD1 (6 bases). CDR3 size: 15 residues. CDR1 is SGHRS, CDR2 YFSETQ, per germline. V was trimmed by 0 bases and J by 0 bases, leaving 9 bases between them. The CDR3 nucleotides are TGCGCCAGCAGCTTGGGACGGACAGCTAACTATGGCTACACCTTC. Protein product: CASSLGRTANYGYTF.

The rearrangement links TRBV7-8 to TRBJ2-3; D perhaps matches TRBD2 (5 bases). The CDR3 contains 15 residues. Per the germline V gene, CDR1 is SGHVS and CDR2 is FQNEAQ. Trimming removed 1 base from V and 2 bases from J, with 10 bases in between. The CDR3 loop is CASSLEGDATDTQYF. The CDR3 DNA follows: TGTGCCAGCAGCTTAGAGGGAGACGCCACAGATACGCAGTATTTT. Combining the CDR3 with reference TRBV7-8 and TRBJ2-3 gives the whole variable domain GAGVSQSPRYKVAKRGQDVALRCDPISGHVSLFWYQQALGQGPEFLTYFQNEAQLDKSGLPSDRFFAERPEGSVSTLKIQRTQQEDSAVYLCASSLEGDATDTQYFGPGTRLTVL.

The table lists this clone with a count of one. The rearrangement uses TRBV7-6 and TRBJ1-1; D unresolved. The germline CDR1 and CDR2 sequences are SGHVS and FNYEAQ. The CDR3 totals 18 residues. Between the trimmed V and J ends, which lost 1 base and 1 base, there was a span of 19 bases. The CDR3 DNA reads TGTGCCAGCAGCTTAGATACTGGAGGATCCTGGAGGAACACTGAAGCTTTCTTT. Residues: CASSLDTGGSWRNTEAFF.

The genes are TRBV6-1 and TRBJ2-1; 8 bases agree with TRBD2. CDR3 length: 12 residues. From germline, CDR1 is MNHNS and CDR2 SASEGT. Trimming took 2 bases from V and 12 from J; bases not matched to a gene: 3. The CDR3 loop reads CASSEFSGVQFF. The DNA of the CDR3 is TGTGCCAGCAGTGAATTTAGCGGGGTGCAGTTCTTC.

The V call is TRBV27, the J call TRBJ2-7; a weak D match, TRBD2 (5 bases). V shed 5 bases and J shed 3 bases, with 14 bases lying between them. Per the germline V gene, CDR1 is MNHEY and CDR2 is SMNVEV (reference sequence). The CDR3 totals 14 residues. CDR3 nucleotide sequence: TGTGCCAGCAGTATAGTCGGCACTAGCTACGAGCAGTACTTC. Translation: CASSIVGTSYEQYF.

The CDR3: CASSQQGLGETQYF. CDR3 coding DNA: TGTGCCAGCAGCCAACAGGGCCTGGGGGAGACCCAGTACTTC. The rearrangement uses TRBV7-6 and TRBJ2-5; tentative D call: TRBD1 (6 bases). The V end lost 5 bases, the J end lost 5 bases, and 15 bases lay between the germline ends. The CDR3 is 14 amino acids. Germline assignment: CDR1 SGHVS and CDR2 FNYEAQ.

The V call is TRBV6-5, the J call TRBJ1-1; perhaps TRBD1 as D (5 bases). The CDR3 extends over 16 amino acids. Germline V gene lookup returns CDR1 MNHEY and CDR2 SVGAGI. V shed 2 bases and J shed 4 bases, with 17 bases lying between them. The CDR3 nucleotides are TGTGCCAGCAGTTACAGATCAGGGCAGGGTCGCACTGAAGCTTTCTTT. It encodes CASSYRSGQGRTEAFF.